This T cell receptor (beta chain) was documented in a study of shared clonotypes between healthy human individuals. The overall study: Every donor yielded three CD4 naive, three CD4 memory, two CD8 naive and one CD8 memory plate.

V was shortened by 1 base and J by 6 bases, with 19 bases between the two germline ends. This CDR3 spans 16 amino acids. Per germline, CDR1 SEHNR and CDR2 FQNEAQ (reference sequence). TCRdb's copy holds only in-frame clones and misses some; the assay was immunoSEQ multiplex PCR. The sample has roughly 810,000 clones, about 96% seen once. Study conclusions and caveats: The naive CD4 repertoires of a handful of donors were compared, and approximately 5% of clonotypes were shared.

Cells designated naive CD8 were CD45RO-negative and were positively selected for CCR7, with terminally differentiated effector memory CD45RA+ cells excluded. Healthy and HIV-negative, the adult donors had no recent acute infections or vaccinations. This clone was detected once. No antigen is known for it. This clonotype originated in a man aged 25-45 years in good health. The sample was naive CD8+ T cells sorted from blood. The chain has TRBV7-9 and TRBJ2-7; D remains unclear. CDR3 residues: CASSLGTIGPSPEQYF. The DNA for the CDR3 is TGTGCCAGCAGCTTAGGAACGATCGGTCCGAGCCCCGAGCAGTACTTC.